Each of the 20 T cell receptor beta chains below was sequenced from the same sample in a study of human T cells and chemical hapten exposure. TCRdb analysed the RACE reads with MiXCR anew, one entry per CDR3 protein. The top ten clones hold 11% to 15% of a sample with about 51,000 distinct CDR3 sequences, approximately 8.8% of them seen once. Time point denoted: pre-sensitization, week 0. Treatment described: therapeutic diphenylcyclopropenone sensitization with weekly scalp DPC. The material sequenced was whole blood, taken in connection with sensitization to the hapten diphenylcyclopropenone (DPC). The receptor set was obtained from a woman between 40 and 50 years old with alopecia areata. Some clones in this sample may be carry-over from other donors' samples.

This clonotype was observed a few times. The chain has TRBV20-1 and TRBJ2-5; 8 bases fit TRBD1. J gave up 3 bases and V 2 bases, and 2 bases lay outside the gene matches. The CDR3 spans 13 residues. In germline, CDR1 is DFQATT, CDR2 SNEGSKA (reference sequence). The chain's CDR3 is CSARQGAEETQYF. The CDR3 DNA reads as TGCAGTGCTAGACAGGGGGCGGAAGAGACCCAGTACTTC.

This clonotype was seen many times. The chain is built from TRBV7-2 and TRBJ2-3; 11 nucleotides align to TRBD2. V shed 1 base, J shed 0 bases, and the junction held 12 bases outside the gene matches. Germline CDR1 and CDR2: SGHTA and FQGNSA. CDR3 size: 20 residues. In DNA form, the CDR3 reads TGTGCCAGCAGCTTAGTAGCTAGCGGGGGGACCGGGTTTAGCACAGATACGCAGTATTTT. It specifies CASSLVASGGTGFSTDTQYF. Supplemented by reference TRBV7-2 and TRBJ2-3, the full variable domain reads GAGVSQSPSNKVTEKGKDVELRCDPISGHTALYWYRQSLGQGLEFLIYFQGNSAPDKSGLPSDRFSAERTGGSVSTLTIQRTQQEDSAVYLCASSLVASGGTGFSTDTQYFGPGTRLTVL.

This clonotype was picked up many times. This rearrangement joins TRBV18 to TRBJ1-1; no definite D call. CDR1 and CDR2 (germline): KGHSH, LQKENI. This CDR3 has 13 amino acids. V was shortened by 3 bases and J by 3 bases, with 8 bases between the two germline ends. The CDR3 DNA reads as TGTGCCAGCTCACCCGACCGTTACACTGAAGCTTTCTTT. It translates to CASSPDRYTEAFF.

This clonotype was picked up many times. The genes are TRBV19 and TRBJ1-4; unclear D gene. The CDR3 is 15 amino acids. Germline V gene sequence: CDR1 LNHDA, CDR2 SQIVND (reference sequence). Trimming took 3 bases from V and 0 from J, leaving 8 bases between them. The CDR3 nucleotides read TGTGCCAGTAGTATTGGGGAAGCAACTAATGAAAAACTGTTTTTT. This translates into CASSIGEATNEKLFF.

This clonotype was recorded a few times. The chain employs TRBV28 and TRBJ1-4; D gene ambiguous. The CDR3 covers 11 residues. V lost 6 bases and J lost 4, with 3 bases in between. Germline assignment: CDR1 MDHEN and CDR2 SYDVKM. The CDR3 region has the DNA TGTGCCAGCAGGCTTAATGAAAAACTGTTTTTT. Amino acids: CASRLNEKLFF.

V usage is TRBV4-2 and J usage is TRBJ1-1, with a tentative D call TRBD1 (6 bases). The V end was cut by 0 bases, the J end by 0 bases, with 8 bases between. The CDR3 is 15 amino acids. The V gene's germline CDR1 is LGHNA and CDR2 YNFKEQ. CDR3 amino acids: CASSQEGGLNTEAFF. Here the CDR3 DNA reads TGTGCCAGCAGCCAAGAAGGGGGACTGAACACTGAAGCTTTCTTT.

This clonotype has a count of ten or more. The genes are TRBV29-1 and TRBJ2-6; D is possibly TRBD1 (5 bases). The CDR3 extends over 14 amino acids. Trimming cost V 6 bases and J 1 base, with 10 bases left between them. In germline, CDR1 is SQVTM, CDR2 ANQGSEA. The CDR3 region is CSVHTGSGANVLTF. CDR3 DNA sequence: TGCAGCGTACACACAGGATCTGGGGCCAACGTCCTGACTTTC.

This clonotype was detected many times. DNA for the CDR3: TGTGCCAGCAGTTACTCATACAGCGACTATGGCTACACCTTC. Its translation is CASSYSYSDYGYTF. The chain carries TRBV6-6 and TRBJ1-2, with no clear D. The CDR3 consists of 14 residues. V lost 0 bases to trimming and J lost 3 bases, with 8 bases between them. Germline lookup yields CDR1 MNHNY and CDR2 SVGAGI (reference sequence).

The chain joins TRBV12-3 or TRBV12-4 to TRBJ2-7, with 11 bases that match TRBD2. Losses at the gene ends were 5 bases for V and 0 bases for J; bases not matched to a gene: 6. This CDR3 has 16 residues. The CDR3 region is CASSLGLAESSYEQYF. The CDR3 region has the DNA TGTGCCAGCAGTCTGGGACTAGCGGAGAGCTCCTACGAGCAGTACTTC.

V and J are TRBV28 and TRBJ2-7, with 7 bases matching TRBD2. The germline V gene has CDR1 MDHEN and CDR2 SYDVKM. The length of the CDR3 is 15 residues. The trim removed 6 bases at V and 0 bases at J, leaving 8 bases unmatched. The CDR3 DNA sequence: TGTGCCAGCAGCCTTGGCGGGGAGGGCTCCTACGAGCAGTACTTC. Encoded protein: CASSLGGEGSYEQYF.

This clonotype was seen many times. The V call is TRBV6-4, the J call TRBJ2-3, with 7 positions matching TRBD2. The CDR3 loop spans 15 amino acids. The germline CDR1 and CDR2 sequences are MRHNA and SNTAGT. V dropped 4 bases and J dropped 2; count of bases not matched to a gene: 6. CDR3 residues: CASSVASGPTDTQYF. CDR3 DNA: TGTGCCAGCAGTGTGGCTAGCGGACCCACAGATACGCAGTATTTT.

This clonotype was seen ten or more times. V usage is TRBV29-1 and J usage is TRBJ1-1; D perhaps matches TRBD1 (6 bases). The CDR3 loop spans 14 amino acids. V was cut by 5 bases and J by 5 bases, with 18 bases left in between. Germline loops: CDR1 SQVTM, CDR2 ANQGSEA. The CDR3: CSVLRTVESTEAFF. The CDR3 nucleotides are TGCAGCGTTCTACGGACAGTGGAGAGTACTGAAGCTTTCTTT. The whole variable domain, filled in from reference TRBV29-1 and TRBJ1-1, reads SAVISQKPSRDICQRGTSLTIQCQVDSQVTMMFWYRQQPGQSLTLIATANQGSEATYESGFVIDKFPISRPNLTFSTLTVSNMSPEDSSIYLCSVLRTVESTEAFFGQGTRLTVV.

This clonotype was counted at least ten times. This chain joins TRBV6-2 or TRBV6-3 and TRBJ2-7; no definite D call. Germline CDR1 reads MNHEY; CDR2 reads SVGEGT. V gave up 0 bases and J gave up 2 bases, with 8 bases separating them. The CDR3 has 14 residues. The CDR3 DNA sequence: TGTGCCAGCAGTTACTCGACCAAACCCTACGAGCAGTACTTC. Its translation is CASSYSTKPYEQYF.

The CDR3 nucleotides read TGTGCCAGCAGTTCCCCCGGGGGCCTTACCACAGATACGCAGTATTTT. Its protein product is CASSSPGGLTTDTQYF. The chain links TRBV27 to TRBJ2-3; D may match TRBD1 or TRBD2 (6 bases each). In germline, CDR1 is MNHEY, CDR2 SMNVEV (reference sequence). Trimming left V 4 bases short and J 2 bases short, with 16 bases between. The CDR3 sequence is 16 residues long.

This clonotype appeared many times. CDR3: CASSQNDRAINEQYF. CDR3 DNA sequence: TGCGCCAGCAGCCAGAACGACAGGGCGATTAACGAGCAGTACTTC. The chain links TRBV4-1 to TRBJ2-7, with 7 bases identical to TRBD1. Trimming cost V 3 bases and J 5 bases; bases outside gene matches: 10. Germline V gene sequence: CDR1 MGHRA, CDR2 YSYEKL. The CDR3 contains 15 residues.

The J gene is TRBJ2-5, the V gene TRBV5-1, with D perhaps assigned TRBD1 or TRBD2 (5 bases each). There are 14 residues in the CDR3. Germline lookup yields CDR1 SGHRS and CDR2 YFSETQ. V was cut by 4 bases and J by 5 bases, with 15 bases left in between. The CDR3 DNA follows: TGCGCCAGCAGCCCCTTGTTCTGGGGGGAGACCCAGTACTTC. Translating it yields CASSPLFWGETQYF.

The chain combines TRBV29-1 with TRBJ2-1; D not resolved. Germline V gives CDR1 SQVTM, CDR2 ANQGSEA. V was clipped by 2 bases and J by 13 bases, with 12 bases between them. The CDR3 contains 11 residues. CDR3 nucleotides: TGCAGCGTTGAATCGGTAGCCGAACAGTTCTTC. Protein sequence: CSVESVAEQFF.

This clonotype was counted at least ten times. The chain links TRBV28 to TRBJ1-1; D unresolved. V was cut by 6 bases and J by 4 bases, with 21 bases left in between. Germline V gives CDR1 MDHEN, CDR2 SYDVKM. The CDR3 runs to 16 residues. The CDR3 loop reads CASRTTGLPLSTEAFF. The CDR3 DNA reads as TGTGCCAGCAGAACTACCGGGCTCCCCCTTTCCACTGAAGCTTTCTTT.

The chain couples TRBV12-5 to TRBJ1-1; D unresolved. The length of the CDR3 is 15 residues. V lost 5 bases, J lost 2 bases, and 15 bases lay in between. Looked up from germline, CDR1 is LGHNT and CDR2 is FRNRAP. Here the CDR3 reads CASGRQGPQNTEAFF. CDR3 bases: TGTGCTAGTGGTCGACAAGGACCCCAAAACACTGAAGCTTTCTTT.

This clonotype was seen only a few times. The chain joins TRBV12-5 to TRBJ2-3, with D unclear. Germline CDR1 reads LGHNT; CDR2 reads FRNRAP. V lost 1 base, J lost 2 bases, and 1 base lay in between. The CDR3 has 12 amino acids. This CDR3 reads CASGLDTDTQYF. The CDR3 coding sequence is TGTGCTAGTGGTTTGGACACAGATACGCAGTATTTT. The complete variable domain, with remaining parts taken from reference TRBV12-5 and TRBJ2-3, reads DARVTQTPRHKVTEMGQEVTMRCQPILGHNTVFWYRQTMMQGLELLAYFRNRAPLDDSGMPKDRFSAEMPDATLATLKIQPSEPRDSAVYFCASGLDTDTQYFGPGTRLTVL.